These 2 T cell receptor beta chains originate from one sample sequenced in a study of cytomegalovirus exposure and HLA in healthy donors. Both 60 Vbeta primers and 13 Jbeta primers went into the PCR. Measured with immunoSEQ multiplex PCR; TCRdb has only the in-frame clones, and not every one. The repertoire has about 100,000 clones, roughly 80% of them found once; the top ten carry 2% to 2.5%. The specimen sequenced was PBMCs. Receptor source: a man aged 25 to 40 in good health and CMV-seronegative.

V is TRBV15 and J is TRBJ2-7, with D unclear. With 1 base removed from V and 7 bases from J, the gap between germline ends came to 11 bases. Germline V gives CDR1 LNHNV, CDR2 YYDKDF (reference sequence). This CDR3 spans 13 amino acids. CDR3 DNA: TGTGCCACCAGCAGAGTCAGGCGTGAGGAGCAGTACTTC. This encodes CATSRVRREEQYF.

The J gene is TRBJ2-3, the V gene TRBV5-4, with D hard to call. In germline, CDR1 is SGHNT, CDR2 YYREEE (reference sequence). Trimming left V 3 bases short and J 4 bases short, with 6 bases between. The CDR3 sequence is 12 residues long. CDR3 amino acids: CASSSRSDTQYF. In DNA, the CDR3 is TGTGCCAGCAGCTCTCGGTCAGATACGCAGTATTTT. The full variable domain, in which reference TRBV5-4 and TRBJ2-3 provide the parts outside the CDR3, is ETGVTQSPTHLIKTRGQQVTLRCSSQSGHNTVSWYQQALGQGPQFIFQYYREEENGRGNFPPRFSGLQFPNYSSELNVNALELDDSALYLCASSSRSDTQYFGPGTRLTVL.